The T cell receptor beta chain under discussion was sequenced for a study of breast tumors, draining lymph nodes, adjacent tissues. Broader study findings: Tumor TCR diversity was below lymph nodes but above nontumor tissue. Luminal-like breast cancer showed significantly greater tumor-nontumor repertoire similarity than basal-like breast cancer did.

In TCRdb, the multiplex PCR reads were re-called with MiXCR into one record per CDR3 protein. The data hold around 300,000 distinct CDR3 sequences, with 30% observed a single time. Breast cancer patients provided tissue from their axillary draining lymph nodes. V was clipped by 3 bases and J by 2 bases; unmatched bases: 3. The CDR3 totals 15 residues. Germline CDR1 and CDR2: MDHEN and SYDVKM. Notes on this clonotype: Its cognate antigen is unknown.

Material: axillary lymph node tissue. The receptor comes from a female donor with breast cancer. Some clones in this sample may be carry-over from other donors' samples. The genes are TRBV28 and TRBJ1-5, with 8 bases that match TRBD1. This CDR3 reads CASSFPGQGNQPQHF. CDR3 nucleotide sequence: TGTGCCAGCAGTTTCCCGGGACAGGGCAATCAGCCCCAGCATTTT.